This T cell receptor beta chain comes out of a study of read filtering for tumor transcriptome and immune sequencing. Study-wide findings and caveats: Even smaller IR-seq throughput identified most shared clonotypes.

The V gene's germline CDR1 is MNHEY and CDR2 SVGEGT. This CDR3 has 14 residues. The V gene end was trimmed by 6 bases and the J gene end by 4 bases; junction bases not matched to a gene: 6. This clonotype was observed at least ten times. Its antigen is unknown. Molecular barcoded adaptors covering alpha/delta and beta/gamma chains were used on 400 to 450 ng RNA. TCRdb re-derived calls from the reads in MiXCR, one entry per CDR3 protein. Of over 40,000 distinct CDR3 sequences in the sample, about 12% were seen once. V gene TRBV6-2 or TRBV6-3 combines with J gene TRBJ2-1, with 7 positions matching TRBD2. The material sequenced was a population of CD138-negative cells sorted from bone marrow. The TCR sequence derives from a donor at least 40 years old with multiple myeloma. Here the CDR3 reads CASRDPGLYNEQFF. For the CDR3, the DNA is TGTGCCAGCAGAGACCCGGGACTATACAATGAGCAGTTCTTC.